This TCR beta chain originates from a study of blood T cell repertoires in COVID-19. Background on the study: Sites in the United States, Italy and Spain provided acute and convalescent COVID-19 samples. PBMCs, B-cell-depleted T cells, or T cells were the source of the cDNA or gDNA that made up the material.

A Seattle source enrolled patients during active infection and followed them longitudinally. Study processing details: By means of reference gene primer amplification, nucleated cell counts were estimated. Profiled with immunoSEQ multiplex PCR; TCRdb holds only in-frame clones, not every one. The V and J calls and the clone size are those of that table, but D and trimming were determined from the DNA. Of 250,000 to 300,000 clones listed, about 88% are singletons. Trimming left V 5 bases short and J 4 bases short, with 17 bases between. CDR3 length: 15 amino acids. CDR1 is MNHEY and CDR2 is SVGEGT in the germline V gene.

The receptor was isolated from a woman aged 60 to 75 with COVID-19, enrolled during active disease. The rearrangement uses TRBV6-2 or TRBV6-3 and TRBJ1-2; D remains ambiguous. The sample comprised peripheral blood. In DNA, the CDR3 is TGTGCCAGCAGTACCCCGGCGGGCCCTACCTATGGCTACACCTTC. Amino acids: CASSTPAGPTYGYTF.